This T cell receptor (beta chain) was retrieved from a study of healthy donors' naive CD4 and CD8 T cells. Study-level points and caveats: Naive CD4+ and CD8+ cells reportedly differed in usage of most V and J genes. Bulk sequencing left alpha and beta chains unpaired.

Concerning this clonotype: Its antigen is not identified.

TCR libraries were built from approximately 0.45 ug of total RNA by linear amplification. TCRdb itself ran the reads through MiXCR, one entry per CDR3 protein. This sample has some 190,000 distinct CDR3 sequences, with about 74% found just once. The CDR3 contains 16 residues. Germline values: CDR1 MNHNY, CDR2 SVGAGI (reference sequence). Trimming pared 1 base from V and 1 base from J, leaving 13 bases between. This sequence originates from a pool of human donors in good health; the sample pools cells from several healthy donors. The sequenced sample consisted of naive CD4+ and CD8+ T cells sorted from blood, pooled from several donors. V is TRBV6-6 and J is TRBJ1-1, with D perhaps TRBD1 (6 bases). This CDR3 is CASSYLGATKNTEAFF. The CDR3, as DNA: TGTGCCAGCAGTTACTTGGGGGCCACTAAGAACACTGAAGCTTTCTTT.